The rows below give T cell receptor beta chains drawn from one sample of a study of cytomegalovirus exposure and HLA in healthy donors. Produced via immunoSEQ multiplex PCR; TCRdb's table is partial and in-frame only. In the table there are more than 150,000 clones, about 88% of which are singletons. Sequencing was performed on PBMCs. These TCRs come from a girl under three years old in good health and CMV-seronegative. Each CDR3 is given with its conserved first and last residue. A D gene is named only where the DNA matches it firmly. Some rows mark clone size as missing; the rest say once, few, many or name a class of expanded clone.

DNA: TGTGCCAGCAGCTTATTCGGCGGGGGGGTGAAGACCCAGTACTTC
CDR3: CASSLFGGGVKTQYF
J: TRBJ2-5
size: -
D: TRBD2
V: TRBV5-4

DNA: TGTGCCAGCAGGGCAGGGATTCAGCCCCAGCATTTT
CDR3: CASRAGIQPQHF
J: TRBJ1-5
size: -
D: -
V: TRBV2

DNA: TGTGCCATCAGAACAGACAGGGATCGGTACGAGCAGTACTTC
CDR3: CAIRTDRDRYEQYF
J: TRBJ2-7
size: -
D: TRBD1
V: TRBV10-3

DNA: TGTGCCAGCAGCGTAGCCGGAGCGGGAGCTTACAATGAGCAGTTCTTC
CDR3: CASSVAGAGAYNEQFF
J: TRBJ2-1
size: -
D: TRBD2
V: TRBV9

DNA: TGTGCCAGCAGCCCCCCCGACAGCTTAGACAATGAGCAGTTCTTC
CDR3: CASSPPDSLDNEQFF
J: TRBJ2-1
size: -
D: -
V: TRBV7-3

DNA: TGTGCCAGCAGCCGGCCGGCGGGGGTCGAGACCCAGTACTTC
CDR3: CASSRPAGVETQYF
J: TRBJ2-5
size: -
D: TRBD2
V: TRBV9

DNA: TGTGCCAGCAGCCCGGACTTATATTACGAGCAGTACTTC
CDR3: CASSPDLYYEQYF
J: TRBJ2-7
size: -
D: -
V: TRBV5-4

DNA: TGTGCCTGGAGTGCCCCAGGGGGACTTACCAAAAACATTCAGTACTTC
CDR3: CAWSAPGGLTKNIQYF
J: TRBJ2-4
size: -
D: -
V: TRBV30

DNA: TGTGCCAGCAGTGGCGGACACAGATATGGCTACACCTTC
CDR3: CASSGGHRYGYTF
J: TRBJ1-2
size: -
D: -
V: TRBV27

DNA: TGTGCCAGCAGTGTGGTAGAAGAGACCCAGTACTTC
CDR3: CASSVVEETQYF
J: TRBJ2-5
size: -
D: -
V: TRBV2

DNA: TGCGCCAGCAGCCAAGACCCCGGGACAGGGGGGGAAAAACTGTTTTTT
CDR3: CASSQDPGTGGEKLFF
J: TRBJ1-4
size: once
D: TRBD1
V: TRBV4-1

DNA: TGTTCCAGCAGCTTAGATCAGGAACTGTTTTTT
CDR3: CSSSLDQELFF
J: TRBJ1-4
size: -
D: -
V: TRBV7-9

DNA: TGCGCCAGCAGTTACCAGGGGTACGAGCAGTACTTC
CDR3: CASSYQGYEQYF
J: TRBJ2-7
size: -
D: -
V: TRBV5-1

DNA: TGTGCCACCACGCGGTCGGGACTAGCCCTCACAGATACGCAGTATTTT
CDR3: CATTRSGLALTDTQYF
J: TRBJ2-3
size: once
D: TRBD2
V: TRBV27

DNA: TGTGCTAGTGGTCAAAACGGGGGAGATACGCAGTATTTT
CDR3: CASGQNGGDTQYF
J: TRBJ2-3
size: once
D: -
V: TRBV12-5

DNA: TGTGCCAGCAATCTTAGAGTTAGCGGGAGATCGGGTGAGCAGTACTTC
CDR3: CASNLRVSGRSGEQYF
J: TRBJ2-7
size: -
D: TRBD2
V: TRBV6-6

DNA: TGTTCCAGCAGCTCGGACATTAACACCATATATTTT
CDR3: CSSSSDINTIYF
J: TRBJ1-3
size: -
D: -
V: TRBV7-9

DNA: TGTGCTAGTGGTTCATCCGGTAGACGGGGGGCTTACAATGAGCAGTTCTTC
CDR3: CASGSSGRRGAYNEQFF
J: TRBJ2-1
size: -
D: -
V: TRBV12-5

DNA: TGTGCTAGTGGTTTGGATGCCGGGACAGGTGCCTACGAGCAGTACTTC
CDR3: CASGLDAGTGAYEQYF
J: TRBJ2-7
size: -
D: TRBD1
V: TRBV12-5

DNA: TGCGCCAGCAGCCAAGGGGCGGGAGCCTACGAGCAGTACTTC
CDR3: CASSQGAGAYEQYF
J: TRBJ2-7
size: -
D: TRBD2
V: TRBV4-1

DNA: TGTGCCAGCACCGTTAGCGGGAGCGGCACCGGGGAGCTGTTTTTT
CDR3: CASTVSGSGTGELFF
J: TRBJ2-2
size: -
D: TRBD2
V: TRBV7-3

DNA: TGTGCCAGCAGCTTGGCCCGGGGGGGAGAGACCCAGTACTTC
CDR3: CASSLARGGETQYF
J: TRBJ2-5
size: -
D: TRBD2
V: TRBV5-6

DNA: TGTGCCAGCAGCCCGGGACTAGCGGGAAGAAACACCGGGGAGCTGTTTTTT
CDR3: CASSPGLAGRNTGELFF
J: TRBJ2-2
size: -
D: TRBD2
V: TRBV5-4

DNA: TGTGCCAGCAGCTTTGGGAGGGAAAAACTGTTTTTT
CDR3: CASSFGREKLFF
J: TRBJ1-4
size: -
D: -
V: TRBV7-9

DNA: TGTGCCAGCAGCCAAAAGGCCAGGTTCCCCTACAATGAGCAGTTCTTC
CDR3: CASSQKARFPYNEQFF
J: TRBJ2-1
size: -
D: -
V: TRBV5-4

DNA: TGCGCCAGCAGCTCTCAGACTAGCGGGAGGGTCGTCCGGGTGGGTGAGCAGTTCTTC
CDR3: CASSSQTSGRVVRVGEQFF
J: TRBJ2-1
size: -
D: TRBD2
V: TRBV5-1

DNA: TGTGCCAGCAGTTTAAGGACCCTTGGGAGCTACGAGCAGTACTTC
CDR3: CASSLRTLGSYEQYF
J: TRBJ2-7
size: -
D: -
V: TRBV6-5

DNA: TGTGCCAGCAGCGTAGTCGGGCTAGCGGGGGGGCTTCCATACAATGAGCAGTTCTTC
CDR3: CASSVVGLAGGLPYNEQFF
J: TRBJ2-1
size: -
D: TRBD2
V: TRBV9

DNA: TGTGCCAGCAGCGTAACAGGGGGCACGGGCTACACCTTC
CDR3: CASSVTGGTGYTF
J: TRBJ1-2
size: -
D: TRBD1
V: TRBV9

DNA: TGTGCCACTAGAACCGGGACAGGGGGCTCACCCCTCCACTTT
CDR3: CATRTGTGGSPLHF
J: TRBJ1-6
size: -
D: TRBD1
V: TRBV10-3

DNA: TGTGCCAGCAGTCGACTGGGGAGGGAGGGCTACGAGCAGTACTTC
CDR3: CASSRLGREGYEQYF
J: TRBJ2-7
size: -
D: TRBD2
V: TRBV28

DNA: TGTGCCAGTAGTATCTTACCAGGGGTGAACACTGAAGCTTTCTTT
CDR3: CASSILPGVNTEAFF
J: TRBJ1-1
size: -
D: -
V: TRBV19

DNA: TGTGCCAGCAGCCAAGGGAGCAGGGGGCCCGAGGCTTTCAATCAGCCCCAGCATTTT
CDR3: CASSQGSRGPEAFNQPQHF
J: TRBJ1-5
size: -
D: TRBD1
V: TRBV4-2

DNA: TGTGCCAGCAGTGAAGTACAGGCCCGAATCCTAGATACGCAGTATTTT
CDR3: CASSEVQARILDTQYF
J: TRBJ2-3
size: -
D: -
V: TRBV2

DNA: TGTGCCAGCAGTTATAGCAATCTCTTCGAGGGTTCACCCCTCCACTTT
CDR3: CASSYSNLFEGSPLHF
J: TRBJ1-6
size: once
D: -
V: TRBV6-5

DNA: TGTGCCAGCAGTGAAGGGGGACTAGCGGGAGGGGTAGATACGCAGTATTTT
CDR3: CASSEGGLAGGVDTQYF
J: TRBJ2-3
size: -
D: TRBD2
V: TRBV2

DNA: TGTGCCAGCCAAAGTACGGGACAGACGAACACTGAAGCTTTCTTT
CDR3: CASQSTGQTNTEAFF
J: TRBJ1-1
size: -
D: TRBD1
V: TRBV6-5

DNA: TGTGCCTGGAGTAGGCGGGGGGAGGGCGGTGAGCAGTTCTTC
CDR3: CAWSRRGEGGEQFF
J: TRBJ2-1
size: -
D: TRBD2
V: TRBV30

DNA: TGTGCCAGCAGAAGGGACAGGGGATCGTTCTACGAGCAGTACTTC
CDR3: CASRRDRGSFYEQYF
J: TRBJ2-7
size: -
D: TRBD1
V: TRBV7-2

DNA: TGCAGCGTTGAAGAGCCGACAGCGGGACAGGGAAACTACGAGCAGTACTTC
CDR3: CSVEEPTAGQGNYEQYF
J: TRBJ2-7
size: -
D: TRBD1
V: TRBV29-1

DNA: TGTGCCAGCATCGGCGGGGGGAGAAACACAGATACGCAGTATTTT
CDR3: CASIGGGRNTDTQYF
J: TRBJ2-3
size: -
D: TRBD2
V: TRBV2

DNA: TGCAGTGCCCTAGGCAGCGACGAGCAGTACTTC
CDR3: CSALGSDEQYF
J: TRBJ2-7
size: -
D: -
V: TRBV20-1

DNA: TGCGCCAGCAGCCCGAAGGACAGATCAGATACGCAGTATTTT
CDR3: CASSPKDRSDTQYF
J: TRBJ2-3
size: -
D: -
V: TRBV4-3

DNA: TGCGCCAGCAGCTTCCGGGACAGGGCCCACAATGAGCAGTTCTTC
CDR3: CASSFRDRAHNEQFF
J: TRBJ2-1
size: few
D: TRBD1
V: TRBV5-1

DNA: TGTGCCAGCAGTTACGGCAGGGGAACCTACAATGAGCAGTTCTTC
CDR3: CASSYGRGTYNEQFF
J: TRBJ2-1
size: -
D: -
V: TRBV6-6

DNA: TGTGCCAGCAGTGTTCTAGGGGCCGGGTACGAGCAGTACTTC
CDR3: CASSVLGAGYEQYF
J: TRBJ2-7
size: -
D: -
V: TRBV7-2